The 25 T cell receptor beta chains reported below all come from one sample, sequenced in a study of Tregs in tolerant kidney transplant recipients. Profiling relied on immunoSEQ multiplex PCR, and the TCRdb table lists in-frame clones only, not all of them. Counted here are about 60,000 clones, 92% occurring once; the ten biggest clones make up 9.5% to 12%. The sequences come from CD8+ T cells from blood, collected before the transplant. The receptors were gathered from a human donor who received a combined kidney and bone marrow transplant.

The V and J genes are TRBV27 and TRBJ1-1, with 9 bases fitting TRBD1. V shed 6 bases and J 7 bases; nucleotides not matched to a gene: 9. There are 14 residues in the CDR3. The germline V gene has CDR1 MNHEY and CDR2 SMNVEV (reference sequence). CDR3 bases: TGTGCCAGCAGCACACAGGGGGCGCAGGTTGAAGCTTTCTTT. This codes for CASSTQGAQVEAFF.

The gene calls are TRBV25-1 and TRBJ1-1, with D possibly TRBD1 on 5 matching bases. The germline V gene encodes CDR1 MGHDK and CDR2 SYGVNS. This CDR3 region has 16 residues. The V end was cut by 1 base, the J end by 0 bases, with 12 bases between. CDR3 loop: CASSEFGGSVNTEAFF. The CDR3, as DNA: TGTGCCAGCAGTGAATTCGGGGGAAGTGTGAACACTGAAGCTTTCTTT.

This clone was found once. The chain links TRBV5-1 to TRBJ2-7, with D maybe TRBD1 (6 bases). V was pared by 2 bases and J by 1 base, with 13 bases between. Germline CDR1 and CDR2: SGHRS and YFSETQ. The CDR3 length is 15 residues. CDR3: CASSLGQLYSYEQYF. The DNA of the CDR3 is TGCGCCAGCAGCTTAGGACAGCTATATTCCTACGAGCAGTACTTC.

The CDR3 region has the DNA TGTGCCAGCAGCGTATCTGGGGGGGACACTTATGGCTACACCTTC. Residues: CASSVSGGDTYGYTF. The chain joins TRBV9 to TRBJ1-2; the D gene is possibly TRBD1 (6 bases). The V gene lost 1 base and the J gene lost 5 bases, with 15 bases spanning the gap. Germline V gene lookup returns CDR1 SGDLS and CDR2 YYNGEE. This CDR3 contains 15 residues.

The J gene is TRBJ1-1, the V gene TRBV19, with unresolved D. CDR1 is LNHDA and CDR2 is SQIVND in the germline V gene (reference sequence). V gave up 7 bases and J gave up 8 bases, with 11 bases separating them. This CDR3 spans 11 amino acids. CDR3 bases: TGTGCCAGTATGGGCGCCTTGGAAGCTTTCTTT. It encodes CASMGALEAFF.

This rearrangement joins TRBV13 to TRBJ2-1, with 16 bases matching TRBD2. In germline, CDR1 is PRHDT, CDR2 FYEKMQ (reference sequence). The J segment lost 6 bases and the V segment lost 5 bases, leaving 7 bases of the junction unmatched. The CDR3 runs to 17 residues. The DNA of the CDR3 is TGTGCCAGCAGCCCTCACGGGACTAGCGGGAGGGCCAATGAGCAGTTCTTC. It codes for CASSPHGTSGRANEQFF.

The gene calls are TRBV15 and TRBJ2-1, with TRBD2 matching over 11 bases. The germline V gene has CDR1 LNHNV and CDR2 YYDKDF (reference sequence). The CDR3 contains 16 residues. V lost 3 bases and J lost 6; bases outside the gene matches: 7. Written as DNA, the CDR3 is TGTGCCACCAGCAGCCTACTACTAGCGGGAGTCAATGAGCAGTTCTTC. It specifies CATSSLLLAGVNEQFF.

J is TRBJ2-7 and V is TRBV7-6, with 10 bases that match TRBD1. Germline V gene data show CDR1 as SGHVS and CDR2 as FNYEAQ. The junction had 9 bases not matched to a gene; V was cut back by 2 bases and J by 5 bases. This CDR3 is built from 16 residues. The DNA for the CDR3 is TGTGCCAGCAGCTTATCGGTTGGACAGGGGGGGGACGAGCAGTACTTC. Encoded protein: CASSLSVGQGGDEQYF.

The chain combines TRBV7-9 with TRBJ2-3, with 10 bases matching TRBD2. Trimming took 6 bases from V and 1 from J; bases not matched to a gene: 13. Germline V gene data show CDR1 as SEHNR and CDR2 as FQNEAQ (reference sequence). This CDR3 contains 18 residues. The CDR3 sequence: CASRPEKRGGRGTDTQYF. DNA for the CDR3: TGTGCCAGCAGACCCGAGAAGCGGGGGGGCCGTGGCACAGATACGCAGTATTTT.

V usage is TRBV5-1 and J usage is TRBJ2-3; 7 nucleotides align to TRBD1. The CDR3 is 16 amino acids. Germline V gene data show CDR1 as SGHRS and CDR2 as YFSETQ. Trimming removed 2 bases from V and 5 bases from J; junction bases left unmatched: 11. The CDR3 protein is CASSLKGATEIDTQYF. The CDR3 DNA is TGCGCCAGCAGCTTAAAGGGGGCAACAGAGATAGATACGCAGTATTTT.

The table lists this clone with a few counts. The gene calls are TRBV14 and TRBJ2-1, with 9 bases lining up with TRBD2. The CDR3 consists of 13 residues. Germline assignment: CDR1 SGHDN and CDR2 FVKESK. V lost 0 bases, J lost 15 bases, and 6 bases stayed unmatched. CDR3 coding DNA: TGTGCCAGCAGCCAAGATTTGCGGGGGGGCGGGTTCTTC. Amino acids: CASSQDLRGGGFF.

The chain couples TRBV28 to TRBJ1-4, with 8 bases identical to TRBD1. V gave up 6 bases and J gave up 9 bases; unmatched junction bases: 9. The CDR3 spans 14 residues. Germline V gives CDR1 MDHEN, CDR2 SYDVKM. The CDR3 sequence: CASRPRDRTKKLFF. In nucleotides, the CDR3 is TGTGCCAGCAGACCCCGGGACAGGACGAAAAAACTGTTTTTT.

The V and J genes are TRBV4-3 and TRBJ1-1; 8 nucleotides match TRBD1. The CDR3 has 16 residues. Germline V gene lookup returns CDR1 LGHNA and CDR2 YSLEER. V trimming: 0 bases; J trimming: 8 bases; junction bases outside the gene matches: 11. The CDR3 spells CASSQEGADRVLEAFF. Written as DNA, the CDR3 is TGCGCCAGCAGCCAAGAAGGGGCGGACAGGGTGTTAGAAGCTTTCTTT.

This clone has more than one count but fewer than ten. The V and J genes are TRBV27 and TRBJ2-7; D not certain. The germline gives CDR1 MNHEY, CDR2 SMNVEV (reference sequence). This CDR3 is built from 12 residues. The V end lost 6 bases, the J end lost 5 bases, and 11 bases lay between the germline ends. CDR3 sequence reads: CASRTAANEQYF. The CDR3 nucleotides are TGTGCCAGCAGGACGGCGGCTAACGAGCAGTACTTC.

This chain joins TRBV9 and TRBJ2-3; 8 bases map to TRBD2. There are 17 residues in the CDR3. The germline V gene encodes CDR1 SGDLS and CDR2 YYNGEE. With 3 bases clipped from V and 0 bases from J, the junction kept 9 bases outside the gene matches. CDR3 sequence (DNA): TGTGCCAGCAGCGCAAACGGGATAGCGGGAAGCACAGATACGCAGTATTTT. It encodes CASSANGIAGSTDTQYF.

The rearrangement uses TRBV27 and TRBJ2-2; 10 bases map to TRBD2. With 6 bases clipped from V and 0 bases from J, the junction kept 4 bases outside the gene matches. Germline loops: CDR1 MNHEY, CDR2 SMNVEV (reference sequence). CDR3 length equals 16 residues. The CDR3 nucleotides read TGTGCCAGCAGGACTAGCGGGTTCGCGAACACCGGGGAGCTGTTTTTT. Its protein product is CASRTSGFANTGELFF.

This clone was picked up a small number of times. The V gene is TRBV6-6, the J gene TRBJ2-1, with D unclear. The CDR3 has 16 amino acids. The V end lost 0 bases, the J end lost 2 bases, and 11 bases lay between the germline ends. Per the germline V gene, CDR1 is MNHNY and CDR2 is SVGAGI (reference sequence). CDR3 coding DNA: TGTGCCAGCAGTTACTCTTCCAGCACAGCCTACAATGAGCAGTTCTTC. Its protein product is CASSYSSSTAYNEQFF.

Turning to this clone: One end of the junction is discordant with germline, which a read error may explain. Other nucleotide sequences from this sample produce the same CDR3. The CDR3 reads CASSQGRTGNSPLHF. In DNA, the CDR3 is TGCGCCAGCAGCCAAGGTCGGACGGGAAATTCCCCCCTCCACTTT. V gene TRBV4-1 combines with J gene TRBJ1-6; D not resolved. This CDR3 is built from 15 residues. Germline-derived CDR1 and CDR2 are MGHRA and YSYEKL.

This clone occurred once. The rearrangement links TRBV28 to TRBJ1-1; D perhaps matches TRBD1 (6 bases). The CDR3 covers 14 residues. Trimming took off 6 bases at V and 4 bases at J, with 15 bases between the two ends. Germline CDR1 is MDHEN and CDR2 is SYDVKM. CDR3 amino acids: CASRLRGVGTEAFF. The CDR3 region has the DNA TGTGCCAGCAGACTCAGGGGCGTGGGCACTGAAGCTTTCTTT.

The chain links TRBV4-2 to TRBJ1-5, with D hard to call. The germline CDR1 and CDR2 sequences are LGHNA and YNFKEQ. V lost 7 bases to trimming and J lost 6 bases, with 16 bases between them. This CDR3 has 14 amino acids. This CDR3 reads CASNPVSGIQPQHF. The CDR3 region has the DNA TGTGCCAGCAACCCGGTATCCGGGATTCAGCCCCAGCATTTT.

CDR3 sequence reads: CASSRGSGHEQLYEQYF. The CDR3 region has the DNA TGTGCCAGCAGTCGGGGTAGCGGTCACGAACAACTTTACGAGCAGTACTTC. The V gene is TRBV2, the J gene TRBJ2-7, with D possibly matching TRBD2 (6 bases). V lost 5 bases, J lost 4 bases, and 24 bases lay in between. Germline V CDR1 and CDR2: SNHLY, FYNNEI. This CDR3 has 17 amino acids.

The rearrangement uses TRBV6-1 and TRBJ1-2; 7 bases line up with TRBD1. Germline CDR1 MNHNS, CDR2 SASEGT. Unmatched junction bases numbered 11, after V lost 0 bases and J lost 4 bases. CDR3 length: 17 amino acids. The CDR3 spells CASSEASLDRILYGYTF. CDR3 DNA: TGTGCCAGCAGTGAAGCGTCTTTGGACAGGATCCTCTATGGCTACACCTTC.

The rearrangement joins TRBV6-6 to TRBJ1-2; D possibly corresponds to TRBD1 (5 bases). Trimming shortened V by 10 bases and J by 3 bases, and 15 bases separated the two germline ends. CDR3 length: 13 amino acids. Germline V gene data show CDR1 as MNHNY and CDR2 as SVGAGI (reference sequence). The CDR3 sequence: CATKGQAYYGYTF. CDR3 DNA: TGTGCCACCAAGGGGCAGGCTTACTATGGCTACACCTTC.

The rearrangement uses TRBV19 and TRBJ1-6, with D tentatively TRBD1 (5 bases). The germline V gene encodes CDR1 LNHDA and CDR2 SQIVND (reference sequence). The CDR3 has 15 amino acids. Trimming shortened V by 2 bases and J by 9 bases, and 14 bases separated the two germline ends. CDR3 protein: CASSIIQGTSSPLHF. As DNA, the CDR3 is TGTGCCAGTAGTATAATTCAGGGAACGAGTTCACCCCTCCACTTT.

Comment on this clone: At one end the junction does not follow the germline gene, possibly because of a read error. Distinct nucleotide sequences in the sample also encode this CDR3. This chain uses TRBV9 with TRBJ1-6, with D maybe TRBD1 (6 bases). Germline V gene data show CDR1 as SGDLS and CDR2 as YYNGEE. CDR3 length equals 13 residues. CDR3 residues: CASSPGANSPLHF. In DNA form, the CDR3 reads TGTGCCAGCAGCCCAGGGGCTAATTCCCCCCTCCACTTT.